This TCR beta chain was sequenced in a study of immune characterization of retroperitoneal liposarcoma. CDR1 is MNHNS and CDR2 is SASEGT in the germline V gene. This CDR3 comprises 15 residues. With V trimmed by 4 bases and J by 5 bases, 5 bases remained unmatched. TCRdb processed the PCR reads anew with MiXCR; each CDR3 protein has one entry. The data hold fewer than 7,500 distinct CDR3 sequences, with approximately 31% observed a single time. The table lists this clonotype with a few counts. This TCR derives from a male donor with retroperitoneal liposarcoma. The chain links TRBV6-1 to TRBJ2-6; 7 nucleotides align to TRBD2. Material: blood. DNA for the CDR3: TGTGCCAGCAGTGGTTTAGCGGGCCGGGCCAACGTCCTGACTTTC. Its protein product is CASSGLAGRANVLTF.